Below, 19 T cell receptor beta chains from the same sample are listed, as sequenced in a study of blood T cells in healthy people across ages. Using a J-beta primer mix together with a sample-barcoded 5' primer, a second PCR was run for roughly 7 to 11 cycles. TCRdb analysed the 5' RACE reads with MiXCR anew, one entry per CDR3 protein. The data show approximately 730,000 distinct CDR3 sequences, approximately 55% seen once. Material: blood. These receptors were taken from a man older than 75 in good health.

This clonotype was seen only a few times. This rearrangement joins TRBV12-3 or TRBV12-4 to TRBJ2-3; D is undetermined. The V and J ends lost 5 bases and 14 bases respectively, with 23 bases between them. The CDR3 sequence is 14 residues long. The DNA for the CDR3 is TGTGCCAGCAGTCAGACATTGCTGGGCAGATACGCGTATTTT. Its translation: CASSQTLLGRYAYF.

V gene TRBV6-2 or TRBV6-3 combines with J gene TRBJ2-3; the D gene is possibly TRBD2 (6 bases). This CDR3 has 13 residues. Trimming removed 6 bases from V and 14 bases from J, with 21 bases in between. Germline loops: CDR1 MNHEY, CDR2 SVGEGT. The CDR3 here is CASSGDSRRDAYF. CDR3 bases: TGTGCCAGCAGCGGGGACTCAAGGAGAGACGCGTATTTT.

The chain combines TRBV10-3 with TRBJ2-4; TRBD1 agrees at 7 bases. The germline V gene has CDR1 ENHRY and CDR2 SYGVKD. The CDR3 contains 17 residues. Trimming cost V 0 bases and J 7 bases; bases outside gene matches: 12. The chain's CDR3 is CAISESGQADRWNIQYF. As DNA, the CDR3 is TGTGCCATCAGTGAGTCTGGACAGGCCGATCGATGGAACATTCAGTACTTC.

The CDR3 region is CSVESDRVWTDTQYF. CDR3 DNA: TGCAGCGTTGAGTCGGACAGGGTATGGACAGATACGCAGTATTTT. The rearrangement uses TRBV29-1 and TRBJ2-3, with 8 bases fitting TRBD1. CDR1 SQVTM and CDR2 ANQGSEA come from the germline V gene. The CDR3 contains 15 residues. V lost 3 bases and J lost 3; bases outside the gene matches: 8.

The chain joins TRBV5-1 to TRBJ2-1, with 10 bases that match TRBD2. This CDR3 comprises 15 residues. V shed 5 bases, J shed 10 bases, and the junction held 12 bases outside the gene matches. Per the germline V gene, CDR1 is SGHRS and CDR2 is YFSETQ. The DNA of the CDR3 is TGCGCCAGCAGACCCACTAGCGGGGTACTTGGGGAGCAGTTCTTC. Amino acid sequence: CASRPTSGVLGEQFF.

The chain uses TRBV2 and TRBJ1-5, with TRBD1 as a possible D gene (6 bases). The V end lost 6 bases, the J end lost 7 bases, and 16 bases lay between the germline ends. Per the germline V gene, CDR1 is SNHLY and CDR2 is FYNNEI. The length of the CDR3 is 14 residues. The CDR3, as DNA: TGTGCCAGCAGCGAGGGGGGGGCCTTACAGCCCCAGCATTTT. This codes for CASSEGGALQPQHF.

This chain joins TRBV20-1 and TRBJ2-1; 14 bases fit TRBD2. CDR1 DFQATT and CDR2 SNEGSKA come from the germline V gene (reference sequence). This CDR3 comprises 16 residues. V trimming: 3 bases; J trimming: 7 bases; junction bases outside the gene matches: 8. CDR3 residues: CSASSGTSGSGNEQFF. CDR3 DNA sequence: TGCAGTGCTAGTTCCGGGACTAGCGGGAGCGGAAATGAGCAGTTCTTC.

This clonotype came up a few times. The chain uses TRBV24-1 and TRBJ2-3; D is unclear. V was pared by 5 bases and J by 2 bases, with 13 bases between. The CDR3 runs to 15 residues. Per the germline V gene, CDR1 is KGHDR and CDR2 is SFDVKD. CDR3 bases: TGTGCCACCAGTGTGGGCAGTGACCTCACAGATACGCAGTATTTT. Protein sequence: CATSVGSDLTDTQYF.

The rearrangement links TRBV2 to TRBJ2-7; D is uncertain. V was cut by 4 bases and J by 1 base, with 17 bases left in between. The germline V gene has CDR1 SNHLY and CDR2 FYNNEI. This CDR3 comprises 16 residues. The DNA for the CDR3 is TGTGCCAGCAGTGTTCCGGGCCCCCTGAGATCCTACGAGCAGTACTTC. Encoded protein: CASSVPGPLRSYEQYF.

This clonotype has just a few counts. This chain connects TRBV7-6 to TRBJ2-7; possibly TRBD2 for D (5 bases). The germline V gene has CDR1 SGHVS and CDR2 FNYEAQ. The CDR3 is 16 residues long. Between the trimmed V and J ends, which lost 5 bases and 0 bases, there was a span of 17 bases. CDR3 sequence (DNA): TGTGCCAGCAGCCCTAGTGCGGGCTATAGCTCCTACGAGCAGTACTTC. Amino acid sequence: CASSPSAGYSSYEQYF.

The genes are TRBV4-1 and TRBJ2-7; 10 bases agree with TRBD2. The ends lost 5 bases at V and 0 bases at J; junction bases unmatched: 7. Germline V lookup: CDR1 MGHRA, CDR2 YSYEKL. CDR3 length: 16 amino acids. The CDR3 nucleotides are TGCGCCAGCAGCGGAGCGGGAGGGCTCCCCTCCTACGAGCAGTACTTC. Encoded protein: CASSGAGGLPSYEQYF.

The sample holds one count of this clonotype. The chain joins TRBV7-9 to TRBJ1-4; TRBD1 matches 11 bases. The CDR3 consists of 15 residues. Germline V lookup: CDR1 SEHNR, CDR2 FQNEAQ (reference sequence). Trimming at V came to 5 bases and at J to 8 bases, leaving 7 bases not matched to a gene. The CDR3: CASSTGDRGMEKLFF. As DNA, the CDR3 is TGTGCCAGCAGCACCGGGGACAGGGGGATGGAAAAACTGTTTTTT.

This clonotype was seen only a few times. This sequence joins TRBV5-1 and TRBJ2-3, with 12 nucleotides matching TRBD2. CDR1 SGHRS and CDR2 YFSETQ come from the germline V gene. J gave up 4 bases and V 0 bases, and 3 bases lay outside the gene matches. The CDR3 length is 16 residues. The CDR3 DNA sequence: TGCGCCAGCAGCTTGGTTGGACTAGCGGGACCAGATACGCAGTATTTT. Amino acids: CASSLVGLAGPDTQYF.

V is TRBV9 and J is TRBJ1-1, with D perhaps matching TRBD1 (5 bases). V was cut by 0 bases and J by 0 bases, with 9 bases left in between. CDR1 is SGDLS, CDR2 YYNGEE, per germline. The CDR3 length is 15 residues. CDR3 nucleotide sequence: TGTGCCAGCAGCGTAGTGGGGCAGTTGAACACTGAAGCTTTCTTT. This gives the protein CASSVVGQLNTEAFF.

The rearrangement uses TRBV15 and TRBJ2-3; 7 positions match TRBD2. The ends lost 3 bases at V and 5 bases at J; junction bases unmatched: 8. From germline, CDR1 is LNHNV and CDR2 YYDKDF (reference sequence). The CDR3 spans 15 residues. This CDR3 reads CATSSLAGDVDTQYF. As DNA, the CDR3 is TGTGCCACCAGCAGCCTGGCGGGAGATGTAGATACGCAGTATTTT.

The chain combines TRBV5-1 with TRBJ2-3; 15 bases are a match to TRBD2. The trim removed 3 bases at V and 0 bases at J, leaving 2 bases unmatched. The CDR3 has 17 residues. Germline CDR1 and CDR2: SGHRS and YFSETQ. The CDR3 loop reads CASSSGLAGGSTDTQYF. In DNA form, the CDR3 reads TGCGCCAGCAGCTCAGGACTAGCGGGAGGGAGCACAGATACGCAGTATTTT.

A note on this clonotype: Germline and junction disagree at one end, which may indicate a read error. The rearrangement uses TRBV5-1 and TRBJ2-1, with unresolved D. The CDR3 has 15 residues. CDR1 is SGHRS, CDR2 YFSETQ, per germline. CDR3 loop: CASSLLDSSYNKQFF. In DNA form, the CDR3 reads TGCGCCAGCAGCTTGTTGGATAGCTCCTACAATAAGCAGTTCTTC.

This chain joins TRBV28 and TRBJ2-1; 8 nucleotides match TRBD1. The CDR3 runs to 16 residues. V shed 4 bases, J shed 5 bases, and the junction held 10 bases outside the gene matches. The germline CDR1 and CDR2 sequences are MDHEN and SYDVKM. Written as DNA, the CDR3 is TGTGCCAGCAGTTCCCCAGCCGGGACAGGCGACAATGAGCAGTTCTTC. It yields the protein CASSSPAGTGDNEQFF.

This sequence joins TRBV3-1 and TRBJ2-1, with TRBD2 matching 9 bases. Trimming took 4 bases from V and 7 from J; bases not matched to a gene: 11. The CDR3 contains 16 residues. Germline V gene sequence: CDR1 LGHDT, CDR2 YNNKEL (reference sequence). This CDR3 reads CASSRESGTSMNEQFF. The CDR3 DNA reads as TGTGCCAGCAGCCGGGAATCCGGGACTAGCATGAATGAGCAGTTCTTC.